This T cell receptor (beta chain) was obtained from a study of CD8+ T cells in alopecia areata (dated by TCRdb to the late 2010s). About the full investigation: Treated patients were enrolled in an open-label pilot trial of oral tofacitinib, 5 to 10 mg twice daily, for moderate-to-severe alopecia areata. Tofacitinib was administered for 6 to 18 months, and 6 months of follow-up off drug were then conducted to assess delayed response and recurrence. For the treated patients, the SALT score, which quantifies what percentage of scalp surface area is affected, served as the measure of disease severity. High-throughput TCRbeta sequencing was used to examine T cell clonal expansion in alopecia areata in both the C3H/HeJ mouse model and human patients. Scalp tissue and sorted CD4+ and CD8+ peripheral blood T cells from patchy and totalis/universalis alopecia areata patients and from healthy controls were covered by human TCRbeta sequencing. Tofacitinib-treated patients had biopsies at baseline and at 4 and 24 weeks of treatment, with a later scalp biopsy in several patients. Scalp clonality was compared across normal scalp (n=4), patchy alopecia areata scalp (n=8), and alopecia totalis/universalis scalp (n=8). RNA came from the PAXgene miRNA kit for fixed scalp, the miRNeasy kit for PBMCs, and the RNeasy kit for mouse skin. immunoSEQ multiplex PCR using 35 Vbeta forward primers and 13 Jbeta reverse primers was used to amplify TCRbeta CDR3 regions. Study-wide conclusions, independent of this receptor: During tofacitinib treatment, many expanded lesional clones stuck around in both scalp and blood, and this persistence may partly explain why relapse happens after treatment is stopped. Unlike mouse skin, where gammadelta T cells dominate, normal human skin contains resident alphabeta T cells that get sequenced too, which complicates analysis of the scalp TCR repertoire. Because the treated cohort was small and included a single nonresponder, larger studies are needed to assess links between baseline CD8+ expansion and response. Scalp clonality and the number of expanded CD8+ clones among the top 100 scalp clones were significantly decreased by tofacitinib. Higher clonality and more expanded CD8+ clones were observed in lesional scalp than in normal scalp, particularly in alopecia totalis/universalis, a finding suggestive of antigenic drive. Compared with mice, TCR sequences shared between patients were less clear, possibly partly because of HLA diversity across the patient population.

A note on this clone: Which antigen it targets is not known. Base qualities are not recorded, but no much larger clone differs from it by a single base.

Reading the label with the study, this specimen's time point is: more than 3 weeks on oral tofacitinib. Explained via the paper, the treatment or condition label denotes: oral pan-JAK inhibitor, 5-10 mg twice daily. From alopecia areata patients, peripheral blood was collected along with lesional scalp punch biopsies. PBMCs were isolated by density centrifugation and stained for CD3, CD4 and CD8, after which CD4+ and CD8+ T cells were sorted on a FACSAria. Libraries were prepared through the immunoSEQ multiplex PCR assay. For TCR sequencing, RNA was extracted from every sample and reverse transcribed into cDNA to serve as template. First-strand cDNA was synthesized with SuperScript III using a 2:1 mix of oligo-dT and random hexamers. Amplification bias was assessed with a synthetic immune receptor repertoire, and residual bias was removed computationally. In the authors' own workflow: Raw reads were preprocessed for error removal, and CDR3 was defined according to IMGT conventions as running from the conserved cysteine to phenylalanine. Clonality was computed by normalizing Shannon entropy by log2 of the number of productive unique TCRs and subtracting the result from 1. Scalp TCRbeta sequences were cross-referenced with sorted blood CD4 and CD8 repertoires so that the CD4 or CD8 identity of scalp clones could be inferred. What TCRdb holds here is the immuneACCESS table cut down to in-frame rearrangements. Part of the clones is not present; checked against another copy, under half of the missing clones reflect an unresolved V gene, and the others are unexplained. The V and J calls and the clone size are those of that table, but D and trimming were determined from the DNA. The sample table lists about 120,000 clones, about 61% of them with a count of one. Around 30% of the sample is in the top ten clones.

Cut back by 2 bases and 5 bases, the V and J ends lie 9 bases apart. The CDR3 contains 12 residues, cysteine and phenylalanine counted. The entry retains the CDR3 DNA only, 36 bases that are in frame from base 1. From the germline V gene (reference sequence), CDR1 is GTSNPN and CDR2 is SVGIG. The chain is encoded by TRBV30 joined to TRBJ1-2, with no reliable assignment of the D segment. The sample was CD8+ T cells sorted from blood, taken at week 4, from a patient treated with tofacitinib. The source is a human donor with alopecia areata. The bases are TGTGCCTGGAGTCTTGAGGGATATGGCTACACCTTC. It translates as CAWSLEGYGYTF.